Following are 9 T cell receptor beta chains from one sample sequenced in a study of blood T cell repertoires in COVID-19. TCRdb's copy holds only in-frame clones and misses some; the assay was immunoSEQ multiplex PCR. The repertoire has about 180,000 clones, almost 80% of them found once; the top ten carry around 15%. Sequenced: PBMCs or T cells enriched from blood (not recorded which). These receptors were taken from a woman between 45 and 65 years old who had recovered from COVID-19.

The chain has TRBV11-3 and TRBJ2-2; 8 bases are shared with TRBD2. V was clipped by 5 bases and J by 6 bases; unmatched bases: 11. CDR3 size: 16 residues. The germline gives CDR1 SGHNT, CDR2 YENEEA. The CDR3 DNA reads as TGTGCCAGCAGCGCCCGGGGGAGCGGGAGTGCCGGGGAGCTGTTTTTT. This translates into CASSARGSGSAGELFF.

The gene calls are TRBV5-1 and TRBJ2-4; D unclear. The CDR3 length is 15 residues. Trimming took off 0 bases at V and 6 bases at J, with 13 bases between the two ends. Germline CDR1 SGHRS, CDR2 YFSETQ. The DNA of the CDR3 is TGCGCCAGCAGCTTGGCCTCTGGAGTCGGAAACATTCAGTACTTC. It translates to CASSLASGVGNIQYF.

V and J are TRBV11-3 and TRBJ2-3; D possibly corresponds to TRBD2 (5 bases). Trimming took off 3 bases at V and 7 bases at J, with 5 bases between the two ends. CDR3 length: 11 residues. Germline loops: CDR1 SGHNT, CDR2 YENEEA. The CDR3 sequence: CASSFGNTQYF. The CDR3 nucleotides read TGTGCCAGCAGCTTCGGGAATACGCAGTATTTT.

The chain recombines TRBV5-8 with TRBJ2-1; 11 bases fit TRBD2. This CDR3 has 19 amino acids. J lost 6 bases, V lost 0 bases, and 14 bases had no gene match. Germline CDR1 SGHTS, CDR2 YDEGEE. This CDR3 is CASSLEGFASGRLSNEQFF. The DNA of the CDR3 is TGTGCCAGCAGCTTGGAGGGCTTTGCTAGCGGGAGGTTAAGCAATGAGCAGTTCTTC.

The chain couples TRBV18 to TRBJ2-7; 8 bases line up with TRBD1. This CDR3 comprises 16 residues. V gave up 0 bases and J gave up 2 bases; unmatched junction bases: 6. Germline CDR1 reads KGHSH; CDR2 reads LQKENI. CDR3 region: CASSPPGQGAPYEQYF. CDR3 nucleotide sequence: TGTGCCAGCTCACCACCGGGGCAGGGGGCTCCCTACGAGCAGTACTTC.

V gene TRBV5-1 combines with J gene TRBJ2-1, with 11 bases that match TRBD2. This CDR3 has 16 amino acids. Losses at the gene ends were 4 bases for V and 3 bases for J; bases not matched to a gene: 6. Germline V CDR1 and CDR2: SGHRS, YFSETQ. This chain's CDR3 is CASSGGTSGYYNEQFF. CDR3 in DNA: TGCGCCAGCAGCGGGGGGACTAGCGGTTACTACAATGAGCAGTTCTTC. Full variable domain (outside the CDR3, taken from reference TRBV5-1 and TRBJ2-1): KAGVTQTPRYLIKTRGQQVTLSCSPISGHRSVSWYQQTPGQGLQFLFEYFSETQRNKGNFPGRFSGRQFSNSRSEMNVSTLELGDSALYLCASSGGTSGYYNEQFFGPGTRLTVL.

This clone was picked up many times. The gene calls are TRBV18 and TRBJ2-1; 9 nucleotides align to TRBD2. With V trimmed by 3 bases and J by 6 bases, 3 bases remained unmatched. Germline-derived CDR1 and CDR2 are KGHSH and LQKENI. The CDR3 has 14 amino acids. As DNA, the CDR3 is TGTGCCAGCTCACCGAATAGCGGGAGCAATGAGCAGTTCTTC. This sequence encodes CASSPNSGSNEQFF.

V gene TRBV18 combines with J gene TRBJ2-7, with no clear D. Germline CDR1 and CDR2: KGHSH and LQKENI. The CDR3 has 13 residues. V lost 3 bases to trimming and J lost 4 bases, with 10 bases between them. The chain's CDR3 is CASSPGNLYEQYF. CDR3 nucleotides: TGTGCCAGCTCACCGGGCAACTTGTACGAGCAGTACTTC. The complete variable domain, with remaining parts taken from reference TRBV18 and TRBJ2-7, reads NAGVMQNPRHLVRRRGQEARLRCSPMKGHSHVYWYRQLPEEGLKFMVYLQKENIIDESGMPKERFSAEFPKEGPSILRIQQVVRGDSAAYFCASSPGNLYEQYFGPGTRLTVT.

CDR3 DNA sequence: TGTGCCAGCAGTCCCCAGGGACAGGCTGGAAACACCATATATTTT. The encoded protein is CASSPQGQAGNTIYF. The J gene is TRBJ1-3, the V gene TRBV27; 8 bases align to TRBD1. Looked up from germline, CDR1 is MNHEY and CDR2 is SMNVEV (reference sequence). V shed 5 bases and J 2 bases; nucleotides not matched to a gene: 5. The CDR3 loop spans 15 amino acids.